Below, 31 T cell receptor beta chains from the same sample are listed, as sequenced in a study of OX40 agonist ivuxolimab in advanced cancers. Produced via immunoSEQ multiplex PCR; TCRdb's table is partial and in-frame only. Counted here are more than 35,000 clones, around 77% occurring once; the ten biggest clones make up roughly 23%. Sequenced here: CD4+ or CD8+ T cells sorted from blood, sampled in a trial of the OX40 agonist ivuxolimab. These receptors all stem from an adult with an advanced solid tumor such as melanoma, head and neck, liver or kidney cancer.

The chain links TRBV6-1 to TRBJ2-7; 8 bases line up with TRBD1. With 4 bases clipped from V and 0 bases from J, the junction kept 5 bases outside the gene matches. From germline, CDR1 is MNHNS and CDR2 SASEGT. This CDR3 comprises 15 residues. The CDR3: CASSGRDRGSYEQYF. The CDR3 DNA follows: TGTGCCAGCAGTGGCCGCGACAGGGGCTCCTACGAGCAGTACTTC.

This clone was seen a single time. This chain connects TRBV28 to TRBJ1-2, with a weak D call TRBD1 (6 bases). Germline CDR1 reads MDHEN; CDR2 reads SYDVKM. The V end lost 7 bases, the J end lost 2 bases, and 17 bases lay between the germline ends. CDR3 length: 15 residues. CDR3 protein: CASTPTGRPNYGYTF. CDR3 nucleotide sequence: TGTGCCAGCACTCCGACAGGACGTCCAAACTATGGCTACACCTTC.

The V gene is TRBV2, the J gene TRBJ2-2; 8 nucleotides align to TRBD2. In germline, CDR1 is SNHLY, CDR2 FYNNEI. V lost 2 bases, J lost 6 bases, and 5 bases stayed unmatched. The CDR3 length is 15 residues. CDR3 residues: CASSEMGTRAGELFF. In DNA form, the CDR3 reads TGTGCCAGCAGTGAAATGGGGACTAGAGCCGGGGAGCTGTTTTTT.

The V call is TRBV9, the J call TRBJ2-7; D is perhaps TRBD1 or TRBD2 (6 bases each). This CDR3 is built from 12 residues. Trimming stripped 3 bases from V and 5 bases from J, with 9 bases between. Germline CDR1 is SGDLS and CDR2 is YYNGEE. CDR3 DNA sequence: TGTGCCAGCAGCGAGGGGGGACACGAGCAGTACTTC. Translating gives CASSEGGHEQYF.

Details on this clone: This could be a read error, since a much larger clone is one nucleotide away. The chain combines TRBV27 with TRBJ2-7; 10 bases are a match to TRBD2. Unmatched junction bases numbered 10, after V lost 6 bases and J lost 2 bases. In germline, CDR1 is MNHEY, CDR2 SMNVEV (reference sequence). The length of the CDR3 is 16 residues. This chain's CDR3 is CASSEWLSGGAYEQYF. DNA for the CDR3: TGTGCCAGCAGCGAATGGTTAAGCGGGGGGGCCTACGAGCAGTACTTC.

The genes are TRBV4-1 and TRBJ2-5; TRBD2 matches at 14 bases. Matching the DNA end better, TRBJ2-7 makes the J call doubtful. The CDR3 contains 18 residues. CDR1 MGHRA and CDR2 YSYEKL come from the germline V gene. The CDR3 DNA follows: TGCGCCAGCAGCCAAGCCCCTCCCGGGACTAGCGGGAGATACGAGCAGTACTTC. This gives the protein CASSQAPPGTSGRYEQYF.

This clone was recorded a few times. CDR3 bases: TGTGCCAGCAGCCCATTTTGGGGGGAGCCCGGGGCAGATACGCAGTATTTT. It yields the protein CASSPFWGEPGADTQYF. This chain joins TRBV7-9 and TRBJ2-3; tentative D call: TRBD2 (6 bases). Trimming removed 5 bases at V and 4 bases at J, with 22 bases between. The CDR3 is made up of 17 amino acids. The V gene's germline CDR1 is SEHNR and CDR2 FQNEAQ (reference sequence). Full variable domain (remainder filled in from reference TRBV7-9 and TRBJ2-3): DTGVSQNPRHKITKRGQNVTFRCDPISEHNRLYWYRQTLGQGPEFLTYFQNEAQLEKSRLLSDRFSAERPKGSFSTLEIQRTEQGDSAMYLCASSPFWGEPGADTQYFGPGTRLTVL.

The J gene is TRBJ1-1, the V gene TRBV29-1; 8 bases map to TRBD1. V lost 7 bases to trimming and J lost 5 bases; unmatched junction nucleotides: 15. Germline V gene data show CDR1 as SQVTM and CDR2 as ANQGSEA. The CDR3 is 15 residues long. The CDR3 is CSGLGSWTGQTEAFF. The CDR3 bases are TGCAGCGGGCTGGGGAGTTGGACAGGGCAAACTGAAGCTTTCTTT.

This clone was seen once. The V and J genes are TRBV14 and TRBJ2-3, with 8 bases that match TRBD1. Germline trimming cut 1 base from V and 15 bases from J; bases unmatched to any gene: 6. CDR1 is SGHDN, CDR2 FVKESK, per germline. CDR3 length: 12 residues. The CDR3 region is CASSQGDRSGYF. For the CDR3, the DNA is TGTGCCAGCAGCCAAGGGGACAGGTCTGGCTATTTT. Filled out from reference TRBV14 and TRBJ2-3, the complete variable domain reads EAGVTQFPSHSVIEKGQTVTLRCDPISGHDNLYWYRRVMGKEIKFLLHFVKESKQDESGMPNNRFLAERTGGTYSTLKVQPAELEDSGVYFCASSQGDRSGYFGPGTRLTVL.

CDR3 region: CASTQGRQPQHF. CDR3 DNA sequence: TGTGCCAGCACCCAAGGGCGTCAGCCCCAGCATTTT. V gene TRBV6-1 combines with J gene TRBJ1-5, with D hard to call. Germline V gene lookup returns CDR1 MNHNS and CDR2 SASEGT. The CDR3 has 12 residues. V gave up 7 bases and J gave up 6 bases, with 10 bases separating them.

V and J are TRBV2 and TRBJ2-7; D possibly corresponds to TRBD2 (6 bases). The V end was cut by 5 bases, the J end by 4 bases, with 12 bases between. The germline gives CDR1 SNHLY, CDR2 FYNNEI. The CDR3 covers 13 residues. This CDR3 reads CASSRTGGYEQYF. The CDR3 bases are TGTGCCAGCAGTAGGACCGGGGGTTACGAGCAGTACTTC.

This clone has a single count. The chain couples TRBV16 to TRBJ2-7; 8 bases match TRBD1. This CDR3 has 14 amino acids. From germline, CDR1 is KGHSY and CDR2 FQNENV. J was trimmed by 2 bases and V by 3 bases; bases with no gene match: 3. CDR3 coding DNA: TGTGCCAGCAGCCAGACAGGGGTCACCTACGAGCAGTACTTC. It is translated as CASSQTGVTYEQYF.

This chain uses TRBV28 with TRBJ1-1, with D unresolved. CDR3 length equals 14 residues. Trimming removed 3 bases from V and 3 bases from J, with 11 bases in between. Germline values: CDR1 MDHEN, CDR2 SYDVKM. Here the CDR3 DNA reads TGTGCCAGCAGTTTCCCCGGCGTTTACACTGAAGCTTTCTTT. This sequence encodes CASSFPGVYTEAFF.

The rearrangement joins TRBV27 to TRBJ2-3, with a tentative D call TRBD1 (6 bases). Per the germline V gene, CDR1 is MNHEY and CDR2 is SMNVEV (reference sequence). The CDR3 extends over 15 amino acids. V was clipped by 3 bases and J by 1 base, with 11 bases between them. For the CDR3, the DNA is TGTGCCAGCAGTTTTAACAGGGAAGGCACAGATACGCAGTATTTT. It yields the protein CASSFNREGTDTQYF.

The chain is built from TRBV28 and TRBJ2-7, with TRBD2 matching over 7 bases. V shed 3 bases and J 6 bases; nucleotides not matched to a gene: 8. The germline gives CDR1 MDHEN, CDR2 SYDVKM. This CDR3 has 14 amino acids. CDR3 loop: CASSFREVQGEQYF. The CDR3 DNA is TGTGCCAGCAGTTTTCGGGAGGTCCAGGGCGAGCAGTACTTC. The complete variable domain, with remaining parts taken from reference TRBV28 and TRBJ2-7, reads DVKVTQSSRYLVKRTGEKVFLECVQDMDHENMFWYRQDPGLGLRLIYFSYDVKMKEKGDIPEGYSVSREKKERFSLILESASTNQTSMYLCASSFREVQGEQYFGPGTRLTVT.

The CDR3 sequence: CASNPGTAYEQYF. DNA for the CDR3: TGTGCCAGCAATCCCGGGACAGCCTACGAGCAGTACTTC. The chain recombines TRBV7-8 with TRBJ2-7; 7 positions match TRBD1. Germline lookup yields CDR1 SGHVS and CDR2 FQNEAQ. The length of the CDR3 is 13 residues. Trimming cost V 7 bases and J 2 bases; bases outside gene matches: 5.

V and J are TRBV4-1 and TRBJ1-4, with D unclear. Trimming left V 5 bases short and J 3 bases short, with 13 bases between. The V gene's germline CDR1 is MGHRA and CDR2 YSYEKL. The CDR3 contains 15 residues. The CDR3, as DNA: TGCGCCAGCAGCAGCACCGAGGCCGCTAATGAAAAACTGTTTTTT. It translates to CASSSTEAANEKLFF.

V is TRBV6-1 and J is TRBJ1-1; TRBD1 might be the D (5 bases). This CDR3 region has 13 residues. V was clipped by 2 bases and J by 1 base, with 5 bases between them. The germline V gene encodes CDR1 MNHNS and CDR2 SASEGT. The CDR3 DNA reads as TGTGCCAGCAGTGAAAGGGGGAACACTGAAGCTTTCTTT. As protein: CASSERGNTEAFF.

DNA for the CDR3: TGTGCCAGCAGTTCCCTCCGGACAGTGAACACTGAAGCTTTCTTT. This translates into CASSSLRTVNTEAFF. The chain recombines TRBV28 with TRBJ1-1; D perhaps matches TRBD1 (6 bases). The V gene lost 4 bases and the J gene lost 0 bases, with 12 bases spanning the gap. The CDR3 has 15 amino acids. Germline lookup yields CDR1 MDHEN and CDR2 SYDVKM.

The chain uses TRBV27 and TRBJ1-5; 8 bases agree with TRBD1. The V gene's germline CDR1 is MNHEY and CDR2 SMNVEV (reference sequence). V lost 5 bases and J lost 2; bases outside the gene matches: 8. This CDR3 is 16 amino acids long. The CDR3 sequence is CASSQTGTGGNQPQHF. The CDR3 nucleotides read TGTGCCAGCAGTCAAACCGGGACAGGCGGCAATCAGCCCCAGCATTTT.

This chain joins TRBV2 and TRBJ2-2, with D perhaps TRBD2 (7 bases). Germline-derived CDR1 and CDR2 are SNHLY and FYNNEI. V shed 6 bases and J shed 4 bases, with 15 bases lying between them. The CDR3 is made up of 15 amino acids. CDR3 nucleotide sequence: TGTGCCAGCAGCGGGCGGGGGCCGGGCACCGGGGAGCTGTTTTTT. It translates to CASSGRGPGTGELFF.

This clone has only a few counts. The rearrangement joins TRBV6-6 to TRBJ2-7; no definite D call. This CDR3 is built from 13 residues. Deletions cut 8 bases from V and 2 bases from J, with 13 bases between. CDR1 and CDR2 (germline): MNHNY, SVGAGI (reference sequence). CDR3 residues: CASSQGWPYEQYF. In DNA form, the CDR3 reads TGTGCCAGCTCCCAAGGGTGGCCCTACGAGCAGTACTTC.

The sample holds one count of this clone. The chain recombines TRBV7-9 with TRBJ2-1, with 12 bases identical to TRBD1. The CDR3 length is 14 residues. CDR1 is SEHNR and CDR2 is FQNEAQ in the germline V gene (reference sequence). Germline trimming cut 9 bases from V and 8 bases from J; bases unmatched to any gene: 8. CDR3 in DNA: TGTGCCAGTGAACCGGGACAGGGGGCGGATGAGCAGTTCTTC. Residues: CASEPGQGADEQFF.

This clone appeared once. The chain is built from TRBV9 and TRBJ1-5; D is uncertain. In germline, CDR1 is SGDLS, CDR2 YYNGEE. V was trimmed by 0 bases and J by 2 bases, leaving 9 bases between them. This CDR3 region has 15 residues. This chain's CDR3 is CASSVDWQRNQPQHF. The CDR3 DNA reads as TGTGCCAGCAGCGTAGATTGGCAGCGCAATCAGCCCCAGCATTTT.

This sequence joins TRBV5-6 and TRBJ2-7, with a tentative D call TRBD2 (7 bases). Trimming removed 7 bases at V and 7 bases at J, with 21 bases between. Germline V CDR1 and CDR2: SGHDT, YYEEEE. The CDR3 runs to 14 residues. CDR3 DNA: TGTGCCAGCTCCGGGGGGCGCCAGTCGGGGGAGCAGTACTTC. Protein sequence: CASSGGRQSGEQYF.

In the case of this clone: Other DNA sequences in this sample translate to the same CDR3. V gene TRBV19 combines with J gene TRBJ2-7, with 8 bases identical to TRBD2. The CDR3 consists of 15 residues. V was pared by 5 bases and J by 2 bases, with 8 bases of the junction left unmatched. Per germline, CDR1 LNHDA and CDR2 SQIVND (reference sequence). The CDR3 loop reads CASSPSGRPTYEQYF. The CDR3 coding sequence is TGTGCCAGTAGTCCGAGCGGGAGACCTACCTACGAGCAGTACTTC.

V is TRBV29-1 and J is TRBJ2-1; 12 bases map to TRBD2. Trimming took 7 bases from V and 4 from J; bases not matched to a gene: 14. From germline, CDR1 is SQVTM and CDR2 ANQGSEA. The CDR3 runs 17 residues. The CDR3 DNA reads TGCAGCGCGGGACTAGCGGGTTCCCTGGGCCTTTACAATGAGCAGTTCTTC. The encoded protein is CSAGLAGSLGLYNEQFF.

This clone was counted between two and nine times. CDR3 coding DNA: TGCGCCAGCAGCTTGGGCGGAGGGACCCAACTTTCAGACTATGGCTACACCTTC. It yields the protein CASSLGGGTQLSDYGYTF. V gene TRBV5-1 combines with J gene TRBJ1-2; maybe TRBD1 (5 bases). Per germline, CDR1 SGHRS and CDR2 YFSETQ. V gave up 0 bases and J gave up 3 bases, with 21 bases separating them. The CDR3 length is 18 residues.

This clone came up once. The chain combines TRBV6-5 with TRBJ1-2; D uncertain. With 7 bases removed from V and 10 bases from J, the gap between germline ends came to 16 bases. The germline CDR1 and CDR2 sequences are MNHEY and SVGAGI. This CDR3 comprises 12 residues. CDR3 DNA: TGTGCCAGCACCGAGGGTGCAGATACCTACACCTTC. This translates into CASTEGADTYTF.

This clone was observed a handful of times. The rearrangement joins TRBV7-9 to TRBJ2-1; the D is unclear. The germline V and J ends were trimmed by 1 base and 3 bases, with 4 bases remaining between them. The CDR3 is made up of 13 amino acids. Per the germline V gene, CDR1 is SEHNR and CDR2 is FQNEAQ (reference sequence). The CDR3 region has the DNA TGTGCCAGCAGCTTAGAATTCTACAATGAGCAGTTCTTC. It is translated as CASSLEFYNEQFF.

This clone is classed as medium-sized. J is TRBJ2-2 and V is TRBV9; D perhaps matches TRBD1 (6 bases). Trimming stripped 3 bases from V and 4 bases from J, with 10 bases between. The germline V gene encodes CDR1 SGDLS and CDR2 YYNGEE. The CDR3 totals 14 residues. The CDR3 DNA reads TGTGCCAGCAGCGAAGGGGGATCCACCGGGGAGCTGTTTTTT. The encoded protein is CASSEGGSTGELFF.